The rows below give T cell receptor beta chains drawn from one sample of a study of cytomegalovirus exposure and HLA in healthy donors. Repertoires were generated with immunoSEQ multiplex PCR, while TCRdb's copy carries only in-frame clones and drops some. Among 100,000 to 150,000 clones listed, roughly 78% were seen once. Source material: PBMCs. All receptors derive from a man aged 25 to 45 in good health and CMV-seropositive. Each CDR3 is given without its conserved first and last residue. Fields, in order: clone size, J gene, V gene, D gene, CDR3 protein. A D gene is named only where the DNA matches it firmly. Size values are once, few and many counts, or a class for expanded clones, and some rows have none.

once	TRBJ2-1	TRBV30	TRBD2	AWTSGVFNEQF
.	TRBJ1-1	TRBV5-1	TRBD1	ASSWTGQGTEAF
.	TRBJ2-5	TRBV21-1	.	ASSKAVYPGTGVEETQY
.	TRBJ2-7	TRBV5-6	.	ASSLGGAQY
.	TRBJ1-3	TRBV6-5	TRBD1	ASRPDRAGNTIY
.	TRBJ2-7	TRBV2	TRBD2	ASRGAGREQY
.	TRBJ2-1	TRBV10-1	.	ASSEGTNEQF
few	TRBJ1-2	TRBV19	.	ASSRRANYGYT
.	TRBJ2-1	TRBV7-9	TRBD1	ASSPPGTGLLNEQF
few	TRBJ2-7	TRBV27	.	ASSRTNRDYEQY
.	TRBJ2-5	TRBV5-1	TRBD1	ASSLDGRGPQETQY
.	TRBJ1-6	TRBV5-6	.	ASSLDGGYNSPLH
.	TRBJ1-5	TRBV7-8	.	ASSFWDWDGDDNQPQH
.	TRBJ2-5	TRBV2	TRBD1	ATRGDRGETQY
.	TRBJ1-1	TRBV29-1	.	SVERGSVAF
once	TRBJ1-5	TRBV7-6	TRBD1	ASSDTGQGKQPQH
.	TRBJ2-7	TRBV5-1	TRBD1	ASSPGQALYEQY
.	TRBJ2-1	TRBV7-6	TRBD2	ASSLTTSGGHNEQF
.	TRBJ2-7	TRBV9	TRBD1	ASSATGGAYEQY
.	TRBJ2-3	TRBV28	.	ASSPPWGLTDTQY
once	TRBJ2-1	TRBV7-3	.	ASSLNPRVGNEQF
.	TRBJ1-5	TRBV2	TRBD1	ASGQGDQPQH
.	TRBJ2-7	TRBV4-2	TRBD2	ASSPPGTSGREQY
once	TRBJ2-1	TRBV5-1	TRBD2	ASSLVPSGGAFNEQF
.	TRBJ1-6	TRBV30	.	AWSVKPRRD
.	TRBJ1-5	TRBV15	TRBD1	ATSLDRGLNQPQH
few	TRBJ1-2	TRBV11-2	.	ASSLDQGNYGYT